This T cell receptor (beta chain) was sequenced during a study of blood T cell repertoires in COVID-19 (TCRdb year 2020). As for the study more broadly: The collaborator samples originated in the United States, Italy and Spain and spanned the acute and convalescent phases of COVID-19. The prospective study material was composed of cDNA or gDNA derived from T cells, B-cell-depleted T cells, or PBMCs. The dataset comprised deeply sampled blood TCRbeta repertoires from subjects exposed to, actively infected with, or recovered from COVID-19. A freely available public database, intended as a resource for researchers studying the immune response to SARS-CoV-2, is where the repertoires were released. The samples were drawn from the first 160 participants of the ongoing ImmuneRACE study and from roughly 1,300 subjects provided by 6 global collaborators. A de-identified subject ID, COVID-19 status, age in years and sex were almost always included in the sample metadata. Where HLA class I and class II types were available, the types were taken from metadata supplied by the sample provider, not from assay-based typing.

CDR1 and CDR2 were assigned from the germline V gene (reference sequence) as LNHNV and YYDKDF. V and J lose 5 bases and 2 bases, and a span of 10 bases separates them. Reading from cysteine to phenylalanine, the CDR3 counts 13 amino acids. Only CDR3 DNA remains: 39 bases, in frame from the first base. On this clone itself: There is no known antigen for this receptor. No base-level quality is on record; no much larger clone is a single base apart.

One collaborating source in Seattle enrolled patients while the patients were actively infected and followed the patients over time throughout the course of disease. The collaborating institutions used their own protocols to collect whole blood in K2EDTA tubes. For TCRbeta analysis, collaborators shipped samples in one of three forms: frozen whole blood, isolated PBMCs, or DNA extracted from either of those sample types. TCRbeta CDR3 regions were amplified from genomic DNA by means of the immunoSEQ Assay, a bias-controlled multiplex PCR. In the paper's pipeline: The number of nucleated cells in each sample was estimated from the amplification of reference gene primers within the assay. To quantify the absolute abundance of each unique TCRbeta CDR3 rearrangement, sequence reads were collapsed and filtered. Productive Simpson clonality was computed per sample as the square root of Simpson's diversity index over productive rearrangements. As stored in TCRdb, this immuneACCESS dataset retains in-frame rearrangements with V and J assigned. A fraction of the clones does not appear; measured against another copy, unresolved V genes explain less than half of the discrepancy, and the remainder lacks a known reason. V and J calls and clone size follow that table, whereas D and trimming were derived from the DNA. The sample has roughly 350,000 clones on record, roughly 90% of them singletons. The top ten clones comprise 6% to 8.5% of the sample.

What the research found in general, with its limitations: How much clinical and demographic metadata was included differed by source and by participant, and the metadata was provided uncurated.

The specimen sequenced was peripheral blood. The sequence is built from TRBV15 and TRBJ2-7, and TRBD2 may be the D gene, going by 6 matching bases. This clonotype was sampled from a woman between 70 and 85 years old with COVID-19, enrolled during active disease. In nucleotides, the sequence is TGTGCCACCAGCGTGGAGGGCGCCTACGAGCAGTACTTC. It encodes CATSVEGAYEQYF.